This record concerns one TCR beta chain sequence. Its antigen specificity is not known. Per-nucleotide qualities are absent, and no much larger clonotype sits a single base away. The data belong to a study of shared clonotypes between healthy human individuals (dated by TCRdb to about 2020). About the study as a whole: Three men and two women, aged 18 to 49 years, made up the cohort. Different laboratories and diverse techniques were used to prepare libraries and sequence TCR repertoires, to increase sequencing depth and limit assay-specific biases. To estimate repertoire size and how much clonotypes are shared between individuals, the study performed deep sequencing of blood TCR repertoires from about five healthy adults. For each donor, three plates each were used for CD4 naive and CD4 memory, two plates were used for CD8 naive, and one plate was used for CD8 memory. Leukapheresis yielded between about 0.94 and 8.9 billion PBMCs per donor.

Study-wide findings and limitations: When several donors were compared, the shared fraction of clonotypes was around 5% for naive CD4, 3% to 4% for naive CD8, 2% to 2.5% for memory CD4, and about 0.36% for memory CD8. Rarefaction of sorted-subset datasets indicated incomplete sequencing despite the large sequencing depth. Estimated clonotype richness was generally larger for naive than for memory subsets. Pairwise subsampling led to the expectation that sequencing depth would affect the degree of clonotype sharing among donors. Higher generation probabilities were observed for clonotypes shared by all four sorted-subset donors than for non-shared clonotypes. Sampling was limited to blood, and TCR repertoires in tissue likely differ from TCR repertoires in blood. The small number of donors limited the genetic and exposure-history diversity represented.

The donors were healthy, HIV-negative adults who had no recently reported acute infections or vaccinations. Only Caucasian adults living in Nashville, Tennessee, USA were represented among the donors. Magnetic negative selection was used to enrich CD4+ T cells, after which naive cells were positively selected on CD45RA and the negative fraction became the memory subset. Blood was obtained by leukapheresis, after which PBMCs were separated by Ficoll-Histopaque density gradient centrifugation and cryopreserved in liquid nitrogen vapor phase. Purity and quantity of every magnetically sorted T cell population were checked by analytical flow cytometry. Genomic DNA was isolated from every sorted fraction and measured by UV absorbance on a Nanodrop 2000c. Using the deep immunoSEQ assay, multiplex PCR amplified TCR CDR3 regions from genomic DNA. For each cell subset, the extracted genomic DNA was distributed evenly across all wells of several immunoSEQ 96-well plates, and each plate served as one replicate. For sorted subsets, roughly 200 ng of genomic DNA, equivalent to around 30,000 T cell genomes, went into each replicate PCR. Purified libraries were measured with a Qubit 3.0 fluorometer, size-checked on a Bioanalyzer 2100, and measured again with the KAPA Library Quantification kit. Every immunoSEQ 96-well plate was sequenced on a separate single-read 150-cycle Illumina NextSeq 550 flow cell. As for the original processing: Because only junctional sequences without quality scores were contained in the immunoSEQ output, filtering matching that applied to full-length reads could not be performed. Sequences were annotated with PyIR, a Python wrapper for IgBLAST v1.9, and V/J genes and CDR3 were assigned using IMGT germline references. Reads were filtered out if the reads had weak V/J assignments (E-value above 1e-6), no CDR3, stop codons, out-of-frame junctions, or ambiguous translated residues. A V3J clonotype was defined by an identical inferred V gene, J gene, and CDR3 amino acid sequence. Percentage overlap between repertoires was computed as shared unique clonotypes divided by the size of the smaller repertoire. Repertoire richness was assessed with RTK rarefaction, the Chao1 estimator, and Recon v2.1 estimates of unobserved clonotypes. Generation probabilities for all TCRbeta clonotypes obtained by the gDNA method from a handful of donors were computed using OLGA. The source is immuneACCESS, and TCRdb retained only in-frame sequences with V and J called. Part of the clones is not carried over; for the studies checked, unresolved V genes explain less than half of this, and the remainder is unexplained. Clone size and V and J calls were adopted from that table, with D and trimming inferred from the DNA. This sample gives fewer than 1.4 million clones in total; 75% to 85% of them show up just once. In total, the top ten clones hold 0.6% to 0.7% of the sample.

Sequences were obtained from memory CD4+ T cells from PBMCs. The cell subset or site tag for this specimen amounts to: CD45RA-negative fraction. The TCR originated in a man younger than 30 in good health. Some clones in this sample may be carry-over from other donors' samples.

The nucleotides read TGTGCCAGCAGTGAAGCAGTCCAAATCTATGGCTACACCTTC. This translates into CASSEAVQIYGYTF. The rearranged segments are TRBV2 and TRBJ1-2, with the D gene not confidently named. Including the terminal cysteine and phenylalanine, the CDR3 comprises 14 residues. Of all the DNA, just the CDR3 is kept, 42 bases in frame from base 1. The germline V gene encodes CDR1 SNHLY and CDR2 FYNNEI. At the junction V is shortened by 0 bases and J by 4 bases, with 9 bases in between.